The entry that follows covers one TCR beta chain sequence. The clone's antigen remains unknown. No base quality information exists; no much larger clone differs at one position. The sample comes from a study of blood T cell repertoires in COVID-19 (dated by TCRdb to about 2020). Study-level background: Samples covering the acute and convalescent phases of COVID-19 were provided by collaborators in the United States, Italy and Spain. The material from the prospective study consisted of cDNA or gDNA derived from T cells, B-cell-depleted T cells, or PBMCs. Samples were obtained from the ongoing ImmuneRACE study (first 160 participants) and from about 1,300 subjects provided by 6 global collaborators. Subjects who had been exposed to COVID-19, were actively infected with it, or had recovered from it provided the deeply sampled blood TCRbeta repertoires that made up the dataset. Nearly every sample came with metadata listing a de-identified subject ID, COVID-19 status, age in years and sex. Where available, HLA class I and class II types were obtained from metadata supplied by the sample provider rather than from assay-based typing. A freely available public database, intended as a resource for researchers studying the immune response to SARS-CoV-2, is where the repertoires were released.

The research as a whole found: Clinical and demographic metadata were provided uncurated, with the amount varying by source and participant.

The germline V gene gives CDR1 as SGDLS and CDR2 as YYNGEE. Clipping removes 9 bases from V and 0 bases from J, with 6 as the unmatched junction base count. The CDR3 has 14 amino acids, counting the end cysteine and phenylalanine. Only the CDR3 DNA stays, 42 bases, in frame from base 1. TCRbeta CDR3 regions were amplified from genomic DNA using the immunoSEQ Assay, a bias-controlled multiplex PCR. In the original analysis: The number of nucleated cells in each sample was estimated from the amplification of reference gene primers within the assay. To quantify the absolute abundance of each unique TCRbeta CDR3 rearrangement, sequence reads were collapsed and filtered. Productive Simpson clonality was computed per sample as the square root of Simpson's diversity index over productive rearrangements. TCRdb limited this immuneACCESS table to in-frame rearrangements with V and J called. A share of clones is missing; checked studies link under half to unresolved V genes, and the rest is unexplained. V, J and clone size are those of that table, while D and trimming were read from the DNA. The sample table lists some 120,000 clones, about 77% of them with a count of one. The top ten clones comprise approximately 25% of the sample.

Whole blood was collected in K2EDTA tubes by collaborating institutions according to the institutions' own protocols. For TCRbeta analysis, collaborators shipped samples in one of three forms: frozen whole blood, isolated PBMCs, or DNA extracted from either of those sample types. The material sequenced was peripheral blood. The chain is made from TRBV9 and TRBJ2-3; 8 central bases correspond to TRBD1. The sequence came from a human donor in a cohort sampled during active COVID-19. CDR3 loop: CATTGGFSTDTQYF. The DNA reads as follows: TGTGCCACCACAGGGGGATTTAGCACAGATACGCAGTATTTT.